This is a list of T cell receptor beta chains from one sample in a study of spatial heterogeneity in lung cancer. TCRdb passed the 5' RACE reads through MiXCR, listing each CDR3 protein once. This sample has approximately 2,000 distinct CDR3 sequences, with 3% to 3.5% found just once. The source material was lung tumor tissue, sampled at surgery. Source of these receptors: a female donor with early-stage non-small cell lung cancer. CDR3s include the opening cysteine and the closing phenylalanine or tryptophan. The order of the fields is J gene, V gene, CDR3 protein.

>TRBJ1-1|TRBV20-1
CSARDPVGYSNTEAFF
>TRBJ2-3|TRBV7-3
CASSPTGGDTQYF
>TRBJ2-7|TRBV7-9
CASSLAGGGHEQYF
>TRBJ1-1|TRBV5-1
CASSPEDRRTTEAFF
>TRBJ2-3|TRBV20-1
CSATRLATSTDTQYF
>TRBJ2-2|TRBV12-5
CASAPPGGGLSGELFF
>TRBJ1-4|TRBV4-3
CASSQGRPPKILFF
>TRBJ2-2|TRBV20-1
CSATGVSTGELFF
>TRBJ2-7|TRBV7-2
CASSPGGYEQYF
>TRBJ2-6|TRBV19
CASSIRGTGSSSGANVLTF
>TRBJ1-1|TRBV7-2
CASRVTGDTEAFF
>TRBJ2-5|TRBV18
CASSPPAGVETQYF
>TRBJ1-1|TRBV5-1
CASSLGPTRGGTEAFF
>TRBJ2-1|TRBV7-9
CASSLKQRGPDNEQFF
>TRBJ2-5|TRBV30
CAWARGAANTQYF
>TRBJ2-7|TRBV5-1
CASSLGMGIQGHEQYF
>TRBJ2-3|TRBV4-3
CASSQVQGADTQYF
>TRBJ2-1|TRBV6-6
CASIRTSGGLNEQFF
>TRBJ2-1|TRBV4-3
CASSQLRDLAGGFSYNEQFF
>TRBJ1-2|TRBV4-3
CASSRTGLGDGYTF
>TRBJ1-2|TRBV5-1
CASSLSPGEAGYTF
>TRBJ2-3|TRBV12-3/TRBV12-4
CASRNLKGYTDTQYF
>TRBJ2-7|TRBV10-2
CASRTSGGGYEQYF
>TRBJ2-7|TRBV28
CASSFQGGEYF
>TRBJ1-5|TRBV7-6
CASSVIPGENQPQHF
>TRBJ2-7|TRBV20-1
CSVGRDSSYEQYF
>TRBJ2-5|TRBV9
CASSTGPKQETQYF
>TRBJ2-3|TRBV7-2
CASSRTSGFITDTQYF
>TRBJ1-5|TRBV6-2/TRBV6-3
CASSYSKVRGGDNQPQHF
>TRBJ2-3|TRBV5-6
CASSSEPGTDTQYF
>TRBJ2-2|TRBV6-2/TRBV6-3
CASSYMGGSFTGELFF
>TRBJ2-1|TRBV20-1
CSARDPRAGGVNEQFF
>TRBJ1-4|TRBV19
CASRTHPAGTTGEKLFF
>TRBJ1-6|TRBV28
CASSSGGGGINSPLHF
>TRBJ2-7|TRBV28
CASSSTGAGQSYEQYF
>TRBJ1-1|TRBV5-4
CASSPRTGAGTEAFF
>TRBJ2-1|TRBV7-2
CASSQIAGSYNEQFF